A single sample gave rise to the 29 T cell receptor beta chains below, sequenced in a study of T cell changes during pregnancy in multiple sclerosis. Only in-frame clones appear in the TCRdb table, and some are missing; sequencing was by immunoSEQ multiplex PCR. The sample holds more than 35,000 clones, 80% to 95% seen once. This specimen consisted of CD4+ T cells from peripheral blood mononuclear cells, obtained in the third trimester of pregnancy. The receptors originated from a female donor in good health, enrolled as a control in a pregnancy study.

The CDR3 sequence: CASSLQGRNSPLHF. Written as DNA, the CDR3 is TGCGCCAGCAGCCTCCAGGGGCGGAATTCACCCCTCCACTTT. The chain recombines TRBV4-1 with TRBJ1-6; tentative D call: TRBD1 (6 bases). The CDR3 runs 14 residues. The germline V gene encodes CDR1 MGHRA and CDR2 YSYEKL. V lost 4 bases, J lost 7 bases, and 11 bases lay in between.

This rearrangement joins TRBV30 to TRBJ2-1; D call uncertain. Germline V gives CDR1 GTSNPN, CDR2 SVGIG (reference sequence). CDR3 length equals 11 residues. V was shortened by 2 bases and J by 6 bases, with 5 bases between the two germline ends. The CDR3 DNA is TGTGCCTGGAGTCCCAGCAATGAGCAGTTCTTC. Translated: CAWSPSNEQFF.

The chain uses TRBV9 and TRBJ1-5; 8 positions match TRBD1. Unmatched junction bases numbered 6, after V lost 4 bases and J lost 6 bases. CDR3 length: 14 residues. From germline, CDR1 is SGDLS and CDR2 YYNGEE. DNA for the CDR3: TGTGCCAGCAGCCGGGACAGGTCCCTTCAGCCCCAGCATTTT. Its protein product is CASSRDRSLQPQHF.

The genes are TRBV18 and TRBJ2-5; D unresolved. The ends were cut back, 2 bases at V and 2 bases at J, with 9 bases in the middle. There are 14 residues in the CDR3. Germline-derived CDR1 and CDR2 are KGHSH and LQKENI. The CDR3 coding sequence is TGTGCCAGCTCACCAAAGGAGCCTCAAGAGACCCAGTACTTC. It is translated as CASSPKEPQETQYF. The full variable domain, completed using reference TRBV18 and TRBJ2-5, is NAGVMQNPRHLVRRRGQEARLRCSPMKGHSHVYWYRQLPEEGLKFMVYLQKENIIDESGMPKERFSAEFPKEGPSILRIQQVVRGDSAAYFCASSPKEPQETQYFGPGTRLLVL.

The chain combines TRBV5-1 with TRBJ1-4, with TRBD1 matching over 7 bases. The V and J ends lost 4 bases and 3 bases, in that order; junction bases with no gene match: 9. Germline CDR1 is SGHRS and CDR2 is YFSETQ. CDR3 length: 16 residues. The CDR3 coding sequence is TGCGCCAGCAGCCCGTCCTTGACAGGGCCTAATGAAAAACTGTTTTTT. It is translated as CASSPSLTGPNEKLFF.

J is TRBJ1-1 and V is TRBV27, with TRBD1 as a possible D gene (6 bases). V lost 0 bases and J lost 4, with 15 bases in between. Germline V gives CDR1 MNHEY, CDR2 SMNVEV (reference sequence). The CDR3 loop spans 16 amino acids. CDR3 residues: CASSLSLITGRTEAFF. The CDR3, as DNA: TGTGCCAGCAGTTTATCCCTTATAACAGGGCGCACTGAAGCTTTCTTT.

The chain couples TRBV11-2 to TRBJ2-4, with D perhaps matching TRBD2 (6 bases). The CDR3 runs 13 residues. V dropped 2 bases and J dropped 6 bases, with 8 bases sitting between them. Looked up from germline, CDR1 is SGHAT and CDR2 is FQNNGV. The CDR3 reads CASSLSGGNIQYF. In DNA form, the CDR3 reads TGTGCCAGCAGCTTATCCGGGGGAAACATTCAGTACTTC.

The rearrangement joins TRBV7-2 to TRBJ1-2; TRBD1 might be the D (6 bases). The V and J ends lost 5 bases and 7 bases respectively, with 14 bases between them. Germline CDR1 SGHTA, CDR2 FQGNSA. CDR3 size: 13 residues. The CDR3 region has the DNA TGTGCCAGCAGCACGGACAGTGTTTTTGGCTACACCTTC. Amino acid sequence: CASSTDSVFGYTF.

This clone was detected once. V gene TRBV19 combines with J gene TRBJ1-2; 9 bases agree with TRBD1. Germline loops: CDR1 LNHDA, CDR2 SQIVND (reference sequence). The CDR3 runs to 16 residues. J lost 0 bases, V lost 6 bases, and 8 bases had no gene match. Here the CDR3 reads CASRIPGQGANYGYTF. The CDR3 coding sequence is TGTGCCAGTAGGATACCGGGACAGGGAGCTAACTATGGCTACACCTTC.

The gene calls are TRBV6-4 and TRBJ2-1, with TRBD1 matching over 9 bases. This CDR3 comprises 16 residues. J was trimmed by 6 bases and V by 2 bases; bases with no gene match: 8. The germline gives CDR1 MRHNA, CDR2 SNTAGT. The CDR3 spells CASSDRDRGFCNEQFF. In DNA form, the CDR3 reads TGTGCCAGCAGTGACCGAGACAGGGGGTTCTGCAATGAGCAGTTCTTC.

V and J are TRBV4-3 and TRBJ1-2; TRBD1 is a possible D gene (6 bases). Trimming removed 3 bases at V and 0 bases at J, with 14 bases between. This CDR3 is 16 amino acids long. CDR1 LGHNA and CDR2 YSLEER come from the germline V gene. The CDR3 spells CASSHHKGHSNYGYTF. CDR3 DNA: TGCGCCAGCAGCCACCACAAGGGACACTCTAACTATGGCTACACCTTC.

The J gene is TRBJ1-1, the V gene TRBV5-4; perhaps TRBD1 as D (5 bases). Germline V gene lookup returns CDR1 SGHNT and CDR2 YYREEE (reference sequence). CDR3 length: 12 residues. Trimming left V 1 base short and J 8 bases short, with 9 bases between. In DNA form, the CDR3 reads TGTGCCAGCAGCTTGCAGCAGGGAGAAGCTTTCTTT. This codes for CASSLQQGEAFF.

The V and J genes are TRBV7-9 and TRBJ1-1, with D unclear. Germline V gene lookup returns CDR1 SEHNR and CDR2 FQNEAQ (reference sequence). The ends were cut back, 0 bases at V and 2 bases at J, with 7 bases in the middle. The CDR3 covers 14 residues. The CDR3 DNA sequence: TGTGCCAGCAGCTTAGCGCTAGGAAACACTGAAGCTTTCTTT. Translation: CASSLALGNTEAFF.

The chain links TRBV18 to TRBJ1-5; 7 bases fit TRBD1. V dropped 2 bases and J dropped 5; count of bases not matched to a gene: 3. Per the germline V gene, CDR1 is KGHSH and CDR2 is LQKENI. The CDR3 has 14 residues. This CDR3 reads CASSPGTVDQPQHF. CDR3 DNA sequence: TGTGCCAGCTCACCAGGGACAGTAGATCAGCCCCAGCATTTT.

The chain links TRBV29-1 to TRBJ1-3, with D unclear. The V end was cut by 4 bases, the J end by 4 bases, with 8 bases between. Germline V CDR1 and CDR2: SQVTM, ANQGSEA. The CDR3 extends over 12 amino acids. CDR3 protein: CSVALVGNTIYF. CDR3 DNA sequence: TGCAGCGTTGCGTTAGTAGGAAACACCATATATTTT.

The chain joins TRBV18 to TRBJ2-4; 10 bases align to TRBD1. This CDR3 has 16 residues. Losses at the gene ends were 5 bases for V and 1 base for J; bases not matched to a gene: 5. Germline values: CDR1 KGHSH, CDR2 LQKENI. The CDR3, as DNA: TGTGCCAGCTCATCTGGGACAGGGGCGGCCAAAAACATTCAGTACTTC. It yields the protein CASSSGTGAAKNIQYF. Full variable domain (rest looked up from reference TRBV18 and TRBJ2-4): NAGVMQNPRHLVRRRGQEARLRCSPMKGHSHVYWYRQLPEEGLKFMVYLQKENIIDESGMPKERFSAEFPKEGPSILRIQQVVRGDSAAYFCASSSGTGAAKNIQYFGAGTRLSVL.

This clone came up once. The chain has TRBV9 and TRBJ1-2; 9 bases map to TRBD1. Germline-derived CDR1 and CDR2 are SGDLS and YYNGEE. Trimming removed 0 bases from V and 7 bases from J; junction bases left unmatched: 13. The CDR3 has 17 residues. CDR3 in DNA: TGTGCCAGCAGCGTAGGGGTGATACAGGGGGCAGGGAGTGGCTACACCTTC. Residues: CASSVGVIQGAGSGYTF.

This chain links TRBV27 with TRBJ1-4, with a possible D match to TRBD1 (6 bases). The CDR3 loop spans 15 amino acids. Germline values: CDR1 MNHEY, CDR2 SMNVEV (reference sequence). Trimming stripped 4 bases from V and 8 bases from J, with 17 bases between. CDR3: CASSSLTGFGEKLFF. The CDR3 DNA is TGTGCCAGCAGTTCCCTAACAGGGTTCGGGGAAAAACTGTTTTTT.

This clone appeared a single time. The chain joins TRBV9 to TRBJ2-5, with D possibly being TRBD1 (6 bases). Germline CDR1 reads SGDLS; CDR2 reads YYNGEE. Trimming pared 2 bases from V and 0 bases from J, leaving 11 bases between. The CDR3 loop spans 15 amino acids. The CDR3 reads CASSVFGTYQETQYF. CDR3 coding DNA: TGTGCCAGCAGCGTTTTCGGGACATACCAAGAGACCCAGTACTTC.

This chain joins TRBV19 and TRBJ1-6; 7 positions match TRBD1. V dropped 10 bases and J dropped 8; count of bases not matched to a gene: 8. The CDR3 contains 13 residues. Per the germline V gene, CDR1 is LNHDA and CDR2 is SQIVND (reference sequence). CDR3 residues: CATVGQTDSPLHF. The CDR3 bases are TGTGCCACCGTGGGACAGACAGATTCACCCCTCCACTTT.

The count of this clone is one. The chain is built from TRBV18 and TRBJ1-6; 8 bases are a match to TRBD1. Looked up from germline, CDR1 is KGHSH and CDR2 is LQKENI. This CDR3 has 15 amino acids. Trimming at V came to 0 bases and at J to 8 bases, leaving 3 bases not matched to a gene. The CDR3 is CASSPPGTGYSPLHF. The CDR3 coding sequence is TGTGCCAGCTCACCACCCGGGACAGGATATTCACCCCTCCACTTT. Full variable domain (missing parts from reference TRBV18 and TRBJ1-6): NAGVMQNPRHLVRRRGQEARLRCSPMKGHSHVYWYRQLPEEGLKFMVYLQKENIIDESGMPKERFSAEFPKEGPSILRIQQVVRGDSAAYFCASSPPGTGYSPLHFGNGTRLTVT.

The chain recombines TRBV28 with TRBJ2-7; D might be TRBD2 (6 bases). Germline V gene data show CDR1 as MDHEN and CDR2 as SYDVKM. This CDR3 spans 15 amino acids. The ends were cut back, 2 bases at V and 3 bases at J, with 14 bases in the middle. The CDR3 nucleotides read TGTGCCAGCAGTTTAGGGGGGACCTCACACTACGAGCAGTACTTC. Translating gives CASSLGGTSHYEQYF.

The gene calls are TRBV7-9 and TRBJ2-7; the match to TRBD1 covers 7 bases. V lost 8 bases and J lost 2; bases outside the gene matches: 6. This CDR3 contains 13 residues. Germline CDR1 and CDR2: SEHNR and FQNEAQ (reference sequence). This CDR3 reads CASGRTGPYEQYF. CDR3 nucleotides: TGTGCCAGCGGACGGACAGGACCCTACGAGCAGTACTTC.

This chain links TRBV5-4 with TRBJ1-4, with D perhaps matching TRBD1 (5 bases). Germline loops: CDR1 SGHNT, CDR2 YYREEE (reference sequence). V was shortened by 6 bases and J by 7 bases, with 16 bases between the two germline ends. CDR3 length equals 14 residues. Here the CDR3 reads CASKEGRGFEKLFF. CDR3 DNA: TGTGCCAGCAAGGAGGGGCGAGGATTTGAAAAACTGTTTTTT.

V usage is TRBV27 and J usage is TRBJ2-3, with 9 nucleotides matching TRBD1. Germline CDR1 is MNHEY and CDR2 is SMNVEV (reference sequence). The CDR3 spans 16 residues. V was clipped by 4 bases and J by 0 bases; unmatched bases: 5. Written as DNA, the CDR3 is TGTGCCAGCAGTTCCCGTGACAGGGGGAGCACAGATACGCAGTATTTT. Its protein is CASSSRDRGSTDTQYF.

The rearrangement links TRBV7-9 to TRBJ2-7, with 7 bases fitting TRBD1. Looked up from germline, CDR1 is SEHNR and CDR2 is FQNEAQ (reference sequence). CDR3 length: 15 residues. J was trimmed by 0 bases and V by 1 base; bases with no gene match: 3. The CDR3 protein is CASSLGPGGSYEQYF. DNA for the CDR3: TGTGCCAGCAGCTTAGGTCCAGGGGGCTCCTACGAGCAGTACTTC.

The V call is TRBV5-1, the J call TRBJ2-5; 10 nucleotides agree with TRBD2. CDR1 is SGHRS and CDR2 is YFSETQ in the germline V gene. Trimming cost V 0 bases and J 4 bases; bases outside gene matches: 6. The CDR3 has 16 residues. CDR3 residues: CASSLDGTSVIETQYF. Here the CDR3 DNA reads TGCGCCAGCAGCTTGGACGGGACTAGCGTGATAGAGACCCAGTACTTC.

The genes are TRBV5-1 and TRBJ2-1, with 12 bases aligning to TRBD2. Germline CDR1 and CDR2: SGHRS and YFSETQ. This CDR3 contains 16 residues. V shed 5 bases and J 9 bases; nucleotides not matched to a gene: 12. The CDR3 protein is CASRQWTSGTTSEQFF. The CDR3 bases are TGCGCCAGCAGGCAGTGGACTAGCGGGACTACAAGTGAGCAGTTCTTC.

V gene TRBV6-1 combines with J gene TRBJ2-7, with unresolved D. The V end was cut by 2 bases, the J end by 2 bases, with 13 bases between. This CDR3 has 15 residues. Germline assignment: CDR1 MNHNS and CDR2 SASEGT. CDR3 protein: CASSEQKLVTYEQYF. Written as DNA, the CDR3 is TGTGCCAGCAGTGAACAAAAGCTAGTCACCTACGAGCAGTACTTC.